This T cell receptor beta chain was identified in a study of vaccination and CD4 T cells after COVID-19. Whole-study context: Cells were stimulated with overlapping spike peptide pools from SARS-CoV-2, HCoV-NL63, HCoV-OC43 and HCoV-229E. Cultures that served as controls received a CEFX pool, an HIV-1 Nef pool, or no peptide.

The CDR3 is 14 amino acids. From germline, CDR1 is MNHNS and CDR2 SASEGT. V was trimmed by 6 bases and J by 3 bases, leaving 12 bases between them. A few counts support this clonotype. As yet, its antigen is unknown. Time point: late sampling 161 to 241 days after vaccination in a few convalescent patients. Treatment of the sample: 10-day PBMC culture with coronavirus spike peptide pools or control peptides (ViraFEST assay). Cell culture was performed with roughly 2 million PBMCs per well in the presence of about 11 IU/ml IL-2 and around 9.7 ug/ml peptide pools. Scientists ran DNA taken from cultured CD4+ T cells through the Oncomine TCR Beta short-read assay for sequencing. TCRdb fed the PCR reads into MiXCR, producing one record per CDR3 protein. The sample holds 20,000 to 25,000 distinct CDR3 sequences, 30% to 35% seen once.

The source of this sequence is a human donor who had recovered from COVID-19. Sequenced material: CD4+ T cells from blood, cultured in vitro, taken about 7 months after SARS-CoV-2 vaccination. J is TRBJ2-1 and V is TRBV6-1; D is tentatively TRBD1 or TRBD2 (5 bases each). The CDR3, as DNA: TGTGCCAGCAGCGGGACGGCAGGCTACAATGAGCAGTTCTTC. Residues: CASSGTAGYNEQFF.